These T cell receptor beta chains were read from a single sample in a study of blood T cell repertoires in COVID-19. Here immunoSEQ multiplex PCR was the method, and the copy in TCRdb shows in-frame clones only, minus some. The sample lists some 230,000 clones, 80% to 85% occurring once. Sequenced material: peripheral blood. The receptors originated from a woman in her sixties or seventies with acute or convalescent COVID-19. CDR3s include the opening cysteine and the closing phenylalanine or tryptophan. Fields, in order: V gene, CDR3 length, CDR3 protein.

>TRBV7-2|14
CASSRNRVNEKLFF
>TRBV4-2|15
CASAWTGTTNEKLFF
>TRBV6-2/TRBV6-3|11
CASSAANTQYF
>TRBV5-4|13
CASSLDYNSPLHF
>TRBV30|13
CAWSSGGNQPQHF
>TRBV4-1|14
CASSPGTTNEKLFF
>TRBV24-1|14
CATSARTGTHEQYF
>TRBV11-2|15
CASSLSAGANYEQYF
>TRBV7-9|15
CASSLDSGDTYEQYF
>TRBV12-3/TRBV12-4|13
CASRITENTEAFF
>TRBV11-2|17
CASSLGQDMVGLQKAFF
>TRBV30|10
CVCRGYGYTF
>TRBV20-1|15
CSASGIVGPPYEQYF
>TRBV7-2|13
CASSSFSGGEQFF
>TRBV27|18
CASSLRQNYNLPLYGYTF
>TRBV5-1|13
CASSQGGTDTQYF
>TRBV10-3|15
CAISEGDSRQETQYF
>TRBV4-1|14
CASSPSGVRETQYF
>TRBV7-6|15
CASSRTSGGGNEQFF
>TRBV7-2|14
CASSLSADRLEQYF
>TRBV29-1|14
CSVDGTGGLYEQYF
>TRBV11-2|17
CASSLRPVTDSGNTIYF
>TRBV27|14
CASSFGSSFSEAFF
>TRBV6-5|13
CASGTGANTEAFF
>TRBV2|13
CASSFTGYSPLHF
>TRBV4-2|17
CASSQALATGNTGELFF
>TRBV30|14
CAWSGAVRNQPQHF
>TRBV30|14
CAWKRTTNTGELFF
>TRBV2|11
CASTRTRFNRF
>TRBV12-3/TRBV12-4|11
CASSPGQPIYF
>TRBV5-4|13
CASSPDRNYGYTF
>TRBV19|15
CASGTSGNSYNEQFF
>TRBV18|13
CASSSQGSYEQYF
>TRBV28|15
CASSPVGGPNYGYTF
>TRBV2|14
CASSRQGVGQPQHF
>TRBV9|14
CASSQGQGGTEAFF
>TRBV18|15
CASSPRGGGSEKLFF
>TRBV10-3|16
CAISEVAGARTDTQYF
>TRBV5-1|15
CASSLEGKGNEKLFF
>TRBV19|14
CASSNKSGRHGYTF
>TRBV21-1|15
CASSYRQDSNQPQHF
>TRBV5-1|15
CASSLESSYNSPLHF